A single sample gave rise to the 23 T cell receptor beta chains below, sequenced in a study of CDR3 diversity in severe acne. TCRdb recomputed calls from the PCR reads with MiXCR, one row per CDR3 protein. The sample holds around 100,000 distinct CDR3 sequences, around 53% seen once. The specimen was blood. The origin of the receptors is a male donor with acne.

The CDR3 DNA sequence: TGTGCCAGCAGTCCCCCCCCGTTTAGACAGGGATCTAACTATGGCTACACCTTC. Translation gives CASSPPPFRQGSNYGYTF. V is TRBV25-1 and J is TRBJ1-2; 7 bases match TRBD1. Trimming at V came to 5 bases and at J to 0 bases, leaving 15 bases not matched to a gene. CDR1 is MGHDK, CDR2 SYGVNS, per germline. The CDR3 runs 18 residues.

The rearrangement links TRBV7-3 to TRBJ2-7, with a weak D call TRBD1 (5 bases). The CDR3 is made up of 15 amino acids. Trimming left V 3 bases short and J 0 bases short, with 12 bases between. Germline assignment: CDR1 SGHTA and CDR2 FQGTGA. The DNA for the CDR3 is TGTGCCAGCAGCTTGATCTCAGGGTACTCCTACGAGCAGTACTTC. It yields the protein CASSLISGYSYEQYF.

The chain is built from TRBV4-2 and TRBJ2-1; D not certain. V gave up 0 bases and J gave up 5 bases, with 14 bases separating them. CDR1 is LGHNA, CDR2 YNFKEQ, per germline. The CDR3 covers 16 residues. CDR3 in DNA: TGTGCCAGCAGCCAAGATCTGGCAGCTCCCCACAATGAGCAGTTCTTC. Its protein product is CASSQDLAAPHNEQFF.

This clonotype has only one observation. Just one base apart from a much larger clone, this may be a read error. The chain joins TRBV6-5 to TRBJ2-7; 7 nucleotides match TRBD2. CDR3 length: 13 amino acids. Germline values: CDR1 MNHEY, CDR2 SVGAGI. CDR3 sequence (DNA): TGTGCCAGCACCTCAAATCCTAGCGGCGAGCGGTACTTC. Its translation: CASTSNPSGERYF.

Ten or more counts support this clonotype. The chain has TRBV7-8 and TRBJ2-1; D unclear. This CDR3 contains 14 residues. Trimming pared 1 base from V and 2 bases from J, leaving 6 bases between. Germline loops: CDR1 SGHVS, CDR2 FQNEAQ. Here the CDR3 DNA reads TGTGCCAGCAGCTTAGAGGCCCCCTACAATGAGCAGTTCTTC. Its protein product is CASSLEAPYNEQFF.

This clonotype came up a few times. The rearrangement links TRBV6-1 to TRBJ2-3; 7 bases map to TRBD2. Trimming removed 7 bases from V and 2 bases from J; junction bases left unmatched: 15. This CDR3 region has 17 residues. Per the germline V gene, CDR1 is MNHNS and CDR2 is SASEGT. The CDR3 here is CASIIGGLVLPTDTQYF. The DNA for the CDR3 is TGTGCCAGCATAATAGGAGGACTAGTCCTCCCCACAGATACGCAGTATTTT.

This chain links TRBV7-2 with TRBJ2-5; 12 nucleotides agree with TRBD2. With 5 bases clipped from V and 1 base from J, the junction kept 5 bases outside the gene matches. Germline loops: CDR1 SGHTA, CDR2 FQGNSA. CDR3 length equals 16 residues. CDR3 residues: CASSLLAGGVQETQYF. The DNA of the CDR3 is TGTGCCAGCAGCCTCCTAGCGGGAGGGGTCCAAGAGACCCAGTACTTC.

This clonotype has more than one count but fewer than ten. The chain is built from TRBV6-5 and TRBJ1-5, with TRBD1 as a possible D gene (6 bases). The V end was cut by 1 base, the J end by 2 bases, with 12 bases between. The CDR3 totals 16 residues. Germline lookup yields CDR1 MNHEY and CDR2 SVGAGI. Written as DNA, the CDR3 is TGTGCCAGCAGTTACTTACAGGGTGGACGCAATCAGCCCCAGCATTTT. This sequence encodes CASSYLQGGRNQPQHF.

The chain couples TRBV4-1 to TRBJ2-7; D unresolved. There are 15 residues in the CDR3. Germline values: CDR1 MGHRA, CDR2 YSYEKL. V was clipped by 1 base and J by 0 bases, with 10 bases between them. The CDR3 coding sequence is TGCGCCAGCAGCCAAGCTCCGGCCGCCTCCTACGAGCAGTACTTC. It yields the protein CASSQAPAASYEQYF.

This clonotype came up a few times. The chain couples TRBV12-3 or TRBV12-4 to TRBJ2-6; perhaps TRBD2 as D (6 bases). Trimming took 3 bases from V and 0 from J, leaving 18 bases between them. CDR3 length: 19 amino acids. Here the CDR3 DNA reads TGTGCCAGCAGTTTGGGGGGTGGGGGTCATCGCTCTGGGGCCAACGTCCTGACTTTC. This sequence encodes CASSLGGGGHRSGANVLTF.

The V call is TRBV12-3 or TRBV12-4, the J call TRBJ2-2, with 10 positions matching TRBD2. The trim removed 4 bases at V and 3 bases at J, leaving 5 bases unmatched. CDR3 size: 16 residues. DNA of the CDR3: TGTGCCAGCAGTTCCCACCTAGCGGGGGACACCGGGGAGCTGTTTTTT. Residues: CASSSHLAGDTGELFF.

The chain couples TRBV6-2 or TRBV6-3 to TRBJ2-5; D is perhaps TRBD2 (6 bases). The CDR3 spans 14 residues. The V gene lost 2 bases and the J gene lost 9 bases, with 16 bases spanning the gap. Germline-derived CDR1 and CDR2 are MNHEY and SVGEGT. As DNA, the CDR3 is TGTGCCAGCAGTTACGGGACTCCAAATCAGCCCCAGTACTTC. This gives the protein CASSYGTPNQPQYF.

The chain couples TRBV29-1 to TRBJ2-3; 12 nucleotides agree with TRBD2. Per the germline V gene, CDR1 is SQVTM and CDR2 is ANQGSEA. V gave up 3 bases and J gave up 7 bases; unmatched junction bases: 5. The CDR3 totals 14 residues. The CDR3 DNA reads TGCAGCGTTGAGGGACTAGCGGGCGGGTATACGCAGTATTTT. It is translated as CSVEGLAGGYTQYF.

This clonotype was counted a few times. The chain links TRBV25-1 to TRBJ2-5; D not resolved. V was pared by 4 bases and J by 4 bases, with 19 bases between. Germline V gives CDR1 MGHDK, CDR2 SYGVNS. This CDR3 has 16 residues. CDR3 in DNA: TGTGCCAGCAGTGCCGCCGGGCTCCGAGGTGGAGAGACCCAGTACTTC. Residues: CASSAAGLRGGETQYF.

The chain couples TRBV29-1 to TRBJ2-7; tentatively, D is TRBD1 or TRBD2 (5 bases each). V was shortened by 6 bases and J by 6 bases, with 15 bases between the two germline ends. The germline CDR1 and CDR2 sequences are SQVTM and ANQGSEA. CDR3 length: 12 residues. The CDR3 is CSVGDGWGEQYF. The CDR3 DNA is TGCAGCGTGGGGGACGGTTGGGGCGAGCAGTACTTC.

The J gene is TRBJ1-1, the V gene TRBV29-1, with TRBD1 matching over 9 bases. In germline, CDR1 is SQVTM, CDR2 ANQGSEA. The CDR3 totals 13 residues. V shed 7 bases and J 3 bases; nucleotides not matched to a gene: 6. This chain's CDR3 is CSDRTGVHTEAFF. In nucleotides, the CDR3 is TGCAGCGACCGGACAGGGGTCCACACTGAAGCTTTCTTT. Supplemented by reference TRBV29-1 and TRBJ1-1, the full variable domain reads SAVISQKPSRDICQRGTSLTIQCQVDSQVTMMFWYRQQPGQSLTLIATANQGSEATYESGFVIDKFPISRPNLTFSTLTVSNMSPEDSSIYLCSDRTGVHTEAFFGQGTRLTVV.

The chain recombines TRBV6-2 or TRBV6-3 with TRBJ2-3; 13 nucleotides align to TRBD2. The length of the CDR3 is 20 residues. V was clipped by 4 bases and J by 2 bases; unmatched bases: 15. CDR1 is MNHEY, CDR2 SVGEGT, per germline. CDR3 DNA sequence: TGTGCCAGCAGTTTCCAACTCACGGGGGGACTAGCGGGAAACACAGATACGCAGTATTTT. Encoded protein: CASSFQLTGGLAGNTDTQYF.

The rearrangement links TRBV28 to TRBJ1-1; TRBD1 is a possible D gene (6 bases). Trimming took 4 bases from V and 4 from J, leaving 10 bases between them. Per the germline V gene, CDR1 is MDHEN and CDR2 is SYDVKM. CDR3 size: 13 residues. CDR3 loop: CASSYRVGTEAFF. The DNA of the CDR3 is TGTGCCAGCAGTTACAGGGTTGGCACTGAAGCTTTCTTT.

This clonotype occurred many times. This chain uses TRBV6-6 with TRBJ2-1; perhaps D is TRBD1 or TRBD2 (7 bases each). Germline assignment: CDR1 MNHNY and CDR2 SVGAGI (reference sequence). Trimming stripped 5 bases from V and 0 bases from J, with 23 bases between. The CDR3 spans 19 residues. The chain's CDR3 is CASSRSGTVTRSSYNEQFF. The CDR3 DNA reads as TGTGCCAGCAGTCGAAGCGGGACAGTGACCCGCAGCTCCTACAATGAGCAGTTCTTC.

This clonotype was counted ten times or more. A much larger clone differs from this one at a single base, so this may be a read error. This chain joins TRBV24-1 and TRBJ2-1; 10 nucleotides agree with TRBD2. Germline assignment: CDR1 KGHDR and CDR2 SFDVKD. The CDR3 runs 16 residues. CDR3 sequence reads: CATSDMTSGFYNKQFF. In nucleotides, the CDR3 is TGTGCCACCAGTGATATGACTAGCGGGTTCTACAATAAGCAGTTCTTC.

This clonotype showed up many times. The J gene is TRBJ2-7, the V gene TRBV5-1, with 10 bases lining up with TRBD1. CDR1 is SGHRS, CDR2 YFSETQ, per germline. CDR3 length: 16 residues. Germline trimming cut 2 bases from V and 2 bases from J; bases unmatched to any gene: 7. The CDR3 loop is CASSFWAGTGAYEQYF. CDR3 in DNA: TGCGCCAGCAGCTTTTGGGCCGGGACAGGGGCCTACGAGCAGTACTTC.

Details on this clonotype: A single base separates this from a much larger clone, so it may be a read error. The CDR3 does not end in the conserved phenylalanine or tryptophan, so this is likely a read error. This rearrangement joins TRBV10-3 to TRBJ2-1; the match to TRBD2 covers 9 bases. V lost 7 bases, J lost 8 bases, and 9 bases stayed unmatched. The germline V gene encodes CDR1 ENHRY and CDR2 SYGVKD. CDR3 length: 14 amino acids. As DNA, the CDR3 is TGTGCCATCAAGTTCAGGGCTAGCGGGGATGAGCAGTTCCTC. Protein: CAIKFRASGDEQFL.

CDR3 DNA: TGTGCCAGCAGCCAAGATAAGGGGAACTATGGCTACACCTTC. Translated, it gives CASSQDKGNYGYTF. J is TRBJ1-2 and V is TRBV3-1, with a weak D call TRBD1 (5 bases). Looked up from germline, CDR1 is LGHDT and CDR2 is YNNKEL (reference sequence). V was cut by 0 bases and J by 2 bases, with 7 bases left in between. The CDR3 spans 14 residues.